A single sample is the source of the 11 T cell receptor beta chains below, sequenced in a study of CD8+ T cells in alopecia areata. Extraction of RNA preceded its reverse transcription into cDNA, which served as the sequencing template. Assay: immunoSEQ multiplex PCR; the TCRdb copy retains only in-frame clones and omits some. The table includes approximately 140,000 clones, around 87% detected once. Sequenced here: CD8+ T cells sorted from blood, sampled at week 0. The receptors derive from a human donor with alopecia areata.

The V gene is TRBV6-5, the J gene TRBJ2-3; TRBD1 matches 8 bases. CDR3 length: 15 residues. Germline CDR1 reads MNHEY; CDR2 reads SVGAGI. Losses at the gene ends were 5 bases for V and 2 bases for J; bases not matched to a gene: 6. The CDR3: CASSKGQVLTDTQYF. The CDR3 coding sequence is TGTGCCAGCAGTAAGGGACAGGTCCTCACAGATACGCAGTATTTT.

The chain is built from TRBV11-1 and TRBJ2-3; 9 bases are shared with TRBD2. Germline CDR1 and CDR2: SGHAT and FQDESV (reference sequence). J was trimmed by 0 bases and V by 5 bases; bases with no gene match: 6. The CDR3 is 16 residues long. CDR3 region: CASSERLADSTDTQYF. DNA for the CDR3: TGTGCCAGCAGCGAGCGACTAGCGGATAGCACAGATACGCAGTATTTT.

V gene TRBV6-5 combines with J gene TRBJ1-2, with TRBD1 identical over 8 bases. The junction had 10 bases not matched to a gene; V was cut back by 6 bases and J by 7 bases. Germline assignment: CDR1 MNHEY and CDR2 SVGAGI. The CDR3 is 14 amino acids. CDR3 region: CASSPGTGLFGYTF. The DNA of the CDR3 is TGTGCCAGCAGCCCAGGGACAGGACTATTTGGCTACACCTTC.

This chain joins TRBV6-5 and TRBJ2-7, with D possibly TRBD2 on 5 matching bases. The CDR3 contains 15 residues. Trimming left V 6 bases short and J 2 bases short, with 17 bases between. Germline V CDR1 and CDR2: MNHEY, SVGAGI. The CDR3 sequence is CASSSPGSSTYEQYF. CDR3 DNA sequence: TGTGCCAGCAGCTCTCCGGGATCGAGCACCTACGAGCAGTACTTC.

The rearrangement joins TRBV5-1 to TRBJ2-3; 15 bases are a match to TRBD2. This CDR3 region has 17 residues. Unmatched junction bases numbered 3, after V lost 0 bases and J lost 4 bases. The V gene's germline CDR1 is SGHRS and CDR2 YFSETQ. CDR3 in amino acids: CASSLEGLAGGADTQYF. The CDR3 DNA sequence: TGCGCCAGCAGCTTGGAGGGACTAGCGGGAGGAGCAGATACGCAGTATTTT.

The rearrangement uses TRBV29-1 and TRBJ2-6; D not certain. The CDR3 is made up of 15 amino acids. The V gene lost 0 bases and the J gene lost 0 bases, with 6 bases spanning the gap. Germline V lookup: CDR1 SQVTM, CDR2 ANQGSEA. CDR3 sequence reads: CSVEELTSGANVLTF. The CDR3, as DNA: TGCAGCGTTGAAGAGCTTACCTCTGGGGCCAACGTCCTGACTTTC.

The chain has TRBV5-1 and TRBJ2-7; D may correspond to TRBD1 or TRBD2 (5 bases each). V was shortened by 9 bases and J by 6 bases, with 16 bases between the two germline ends. The CDR3 runs 12 residues. The V gene's germline CDR1 is SGHRS and CDR2 YFSETQ. Written as DNA, the CDR3 is TGCGCCACCAACACCGCGAGGGGCGAGCAGTACTTC. Its protein is CATNTARGEQYF.

V and J are TRBV29-1 and TRBJ2-7; TRBD1 agrees at 9 bases. Germline CDR1 is SQVTM and CDR2 is ANQGSEA. J was trimmed by 0 bases and V by 6 bases; bases with no gene match: 6. This CDR3 region has 14 residues. DNA of the CDR3: TGCAGCGTCCAAGACAGGGGGGCCTCCTACGAGCAGTACTTC. Translated, it gives CSVQDRGASYEQYF.

V gene TRBV5-6 combines with J gene TRBJ2-7; D is possibly TRBD1 or TRBD2 (5 bases each). V was cut by 0 bases and J by 9 bases, with 19 bases left in between. This CDR3 comprises 15 residues. Germline CDR1 reads SGHDT; CDR2 reads YYEEEE. The CDR3 DNA sequence: TGTGCCAGCAGCTTGGACGGGACGCCGGCGACCGGGCAGTACTTC. Amino acids: CASSLDGTPATGQYF.

The chain uses TRBV25-1 and TRBJ2-1, with 9 bases matching TRBD1. The CDR3 is 16 residues long. Germline CDR1 is MGHDK and CDR2 is SYGVNS. The V segment lost 3 bases and the J segment 8 bases; nucleotides outside the gene matches: 11. The CDR3 DNA reads as TGTGCCAGCAGTGATCTGGGGACAGGGAATGAGGATGAGCAGTTCTTC. This gives the protein CASSDLGTGNEDEQFF. Supplemented by reference TRBV25-1 and TRBJ2-1, the full variable domain reads EADIYQTPRYLVIGTGKKITLECSQTMGHDKMYWYQQDPGMELHLIHYSYGVNSTEKGDLSSESTVSRIRTEHFPLTLESARPSHTSQYLCASSDLGTGNEDEQFFGPGTRLTVL.

This chain joins TRBV11-2 and TRBJ2-1; unclear D gene. The CDR3 covers 19 residues. Germline-derived CDR1 and CDR2 are SGHAT and FQNNGV. V was clipped by 1 base and J by 0 bases, with 19 bases between them. The CDR3 protein is CASSLVSPRDSSSYNEQFF. CDR3 in DNA: TGTGCCAGCAGCTTAGTTTCCCCAAGGGATAGTAGCTCCTACAATGAGCAGTTCTTC.